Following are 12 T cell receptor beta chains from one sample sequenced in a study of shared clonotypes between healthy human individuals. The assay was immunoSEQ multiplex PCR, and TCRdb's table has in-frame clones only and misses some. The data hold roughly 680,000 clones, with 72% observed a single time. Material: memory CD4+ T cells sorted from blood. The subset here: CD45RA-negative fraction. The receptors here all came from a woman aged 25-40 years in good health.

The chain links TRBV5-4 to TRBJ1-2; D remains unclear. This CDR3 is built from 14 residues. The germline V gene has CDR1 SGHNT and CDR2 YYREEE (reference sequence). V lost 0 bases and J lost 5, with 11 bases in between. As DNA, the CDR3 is TGTGCCAGCAGCTTGGCCGGCCGATCATATGGCTACACCTTC. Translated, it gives CASSLAGRSYGYTF.

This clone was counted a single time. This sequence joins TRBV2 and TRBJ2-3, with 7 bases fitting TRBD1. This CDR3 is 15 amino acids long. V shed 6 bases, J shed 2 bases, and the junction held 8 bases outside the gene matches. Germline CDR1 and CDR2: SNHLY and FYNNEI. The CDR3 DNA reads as TGTGCCAGCAGATTAGTACAGGGGAACACAGATACGCAGTATTTT. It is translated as CASRLVQGNTDTQYF.

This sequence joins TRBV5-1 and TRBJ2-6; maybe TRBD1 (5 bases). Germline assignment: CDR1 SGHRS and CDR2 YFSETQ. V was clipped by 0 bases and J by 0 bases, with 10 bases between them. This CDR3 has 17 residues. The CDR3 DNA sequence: TGCGCCAGCAGCTTGGCAGGGCGGAACTCTGGGGCCAACGTCCTGACTTTC. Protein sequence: CASSLAGRNSGANVLTF. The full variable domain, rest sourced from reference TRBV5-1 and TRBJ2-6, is KAGVTQTPRYLIKTRGQQVTLSCSPISGHRSVSWYQQTPGQGLQFLFEYFSETQRNKGNFPGRFSGRQFSNSRSEMNVSTLELGDSALYLCASSLAGRNSGANVLTFGAGSRLTVL.

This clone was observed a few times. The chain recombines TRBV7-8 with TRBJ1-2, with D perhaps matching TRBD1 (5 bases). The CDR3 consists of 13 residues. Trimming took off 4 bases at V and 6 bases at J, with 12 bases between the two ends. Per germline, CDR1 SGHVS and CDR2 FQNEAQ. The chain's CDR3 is CASSWGRVDGYTF. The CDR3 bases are TGTGCCAGCAGCTGGGGCAGGGTGGATGGCTACACCTTC.

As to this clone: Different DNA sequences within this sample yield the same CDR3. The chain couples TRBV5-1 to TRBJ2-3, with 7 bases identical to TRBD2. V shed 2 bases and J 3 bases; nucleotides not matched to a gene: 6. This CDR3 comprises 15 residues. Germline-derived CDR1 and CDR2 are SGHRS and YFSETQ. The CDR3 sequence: CASSFGRGATDTQYF. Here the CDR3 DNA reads TGCGCCAGCAGCTTTGGGAGGGGAGCAACAGATACGCAGTATTTT.

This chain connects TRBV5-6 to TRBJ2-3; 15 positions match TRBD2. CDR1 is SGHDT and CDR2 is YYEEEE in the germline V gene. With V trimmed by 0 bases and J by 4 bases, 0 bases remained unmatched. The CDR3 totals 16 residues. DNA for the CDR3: TGTGCCAGCAGCTTGGGGACTAGCGGGAGGGCAGATACGCAGTATTTT. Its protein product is CASSLGTSGRADTQYF.

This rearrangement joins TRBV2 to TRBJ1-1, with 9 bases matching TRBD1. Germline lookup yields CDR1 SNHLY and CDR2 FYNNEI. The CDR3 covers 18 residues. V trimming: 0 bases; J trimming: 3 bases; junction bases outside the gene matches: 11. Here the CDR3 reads CASSEAYGQGISHTEAFF. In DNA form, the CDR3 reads TGTGCCAGCAGTGAAGCGTATGGACAGGGGATCTCTCACACTGAAGCTTTCTTT.

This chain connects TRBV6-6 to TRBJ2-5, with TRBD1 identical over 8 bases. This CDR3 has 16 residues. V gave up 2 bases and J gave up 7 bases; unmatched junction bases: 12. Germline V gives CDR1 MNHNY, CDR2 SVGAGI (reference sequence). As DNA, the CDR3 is TGTGCCAGCAGTTACGCGGACAGGGTGAAGGTCCGGACCCAGTACTTC. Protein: CASSYADRVKVRTQYF.

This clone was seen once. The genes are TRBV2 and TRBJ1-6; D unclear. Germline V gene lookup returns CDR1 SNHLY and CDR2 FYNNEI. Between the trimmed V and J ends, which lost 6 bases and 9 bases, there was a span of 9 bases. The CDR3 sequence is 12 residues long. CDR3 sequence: CASRARTSPLHF. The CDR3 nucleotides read TGTGCCAGCAGGGCAAGGACTTCACCCCTCCACTTT.

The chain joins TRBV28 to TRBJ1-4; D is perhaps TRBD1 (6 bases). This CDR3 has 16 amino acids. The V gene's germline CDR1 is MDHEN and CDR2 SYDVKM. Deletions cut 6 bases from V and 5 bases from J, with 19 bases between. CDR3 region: CASSSPASDRNEKLFF. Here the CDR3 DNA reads TGTGCCAGCAGCTCTCCCGCTTCGGACAGAAATGAAAAACTGTTTTTT. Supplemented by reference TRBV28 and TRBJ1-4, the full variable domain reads DVKVTQSSRYLVKRTGEKVFLECVQDMDHENMFWYRQDPGLGLRLIYFSYDVKMKEKGDIPEGYSVSREKKERFSLILESASTNQTSMYLCASSSPASDRNEKLFFGSGTQLSVL.

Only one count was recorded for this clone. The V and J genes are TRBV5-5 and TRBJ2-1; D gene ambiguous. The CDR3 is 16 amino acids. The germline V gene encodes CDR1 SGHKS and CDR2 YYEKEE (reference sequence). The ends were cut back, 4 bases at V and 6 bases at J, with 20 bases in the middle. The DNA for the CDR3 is TGTGCCAGCAGCCCATCTCGCCGCCAGTTCATCAATGAGCAGTTCTTC. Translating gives CASSPSRRQFINEQFF. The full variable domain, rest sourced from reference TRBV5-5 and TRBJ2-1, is DAGVTQSPTHLIKTRGQQVTLRCSPISGHKSVSWYQQVLGQGPQFIFQYYEKEERGRGNFPDRFSARQFPNYSSELNVNALLLGDSALYLCASSPSRRQFINEQFFGPGTRLTVL.

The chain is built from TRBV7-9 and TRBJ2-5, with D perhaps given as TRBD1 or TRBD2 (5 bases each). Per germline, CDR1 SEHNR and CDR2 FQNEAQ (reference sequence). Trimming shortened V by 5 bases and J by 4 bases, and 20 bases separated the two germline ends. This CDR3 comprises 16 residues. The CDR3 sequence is CASSPRGGGAVETQYF. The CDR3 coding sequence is TGTGCCAGCAGCCCACGGGGTGGGGGAGCGGTAGAGACCCAGTACTTC.